This record looks at one T cell receptor beta chain sequence and its context. Produced via immunoSEQ multiplex PCR; TCRdb's table is partial and in-frame only. The sample records 65,000 to 85,000 clones, about 95% being singletons. This CDR3 spans 17 amino acids. The germline V gene encodes CDR1 LGHNT and CDR2 FRNRAP. Germline trimming cut 2 bases from V and 4 bases from J; bases unmatched to any gene: 8. This record comes from a study of cytomegalovirus exposure and HLA in healthy donors. Material: PBMCs. The origin of this receptor is a woman aged 18-29 years in good health and CMV-seronegative. The gene calls are TRBV12-5 and TRBJ2-3, with 11 bases identical to TRBD1. The CDR3 DNA is TGTGCTAGTGGTTTGACGTGGACAGGGGGCGTACCAGATACGCAGTATTTT. Its translation is CASGLTWTGGVPDTQYF.